This TCR beta chain was identified during a study of cytomegalovirus exposure and HLA in healthy donors. Study results and limitations: In a later analysis, at a false discovery rate of 0.05, roughly 16,000 TCR beta sequences matched HLA alleles. In a later analysis, V- and J-gene trimming of beta chains associated with a DCLRE1C missense variant, replicated independently. As was reported, the HLA-A and HLA-B alleles of most subjects were accurately predicted from TCR beta sequences.

Use of 60 Vbeta and 13 Jbeta primers characterized the PCR. The method was immunoSEQ multiplex PCR; TCRdb's version includes in-frame clones alone and lacks a portion of them. Among about 190,000 clones listed, around 86% were seen once. V gave up 2 bases and J gave up 4 bases; unmatched junction bases: 13. Germline-derived CDR1 and CDR2 are MNHNS and SASEGT. CDR3 size: 17 residues. Comments on this clone: Its antigen is currently unknown.

The material sequenced was PBMCs. The receptor's source is a woman under 30 in good health and CMV-seronegative. The rearrangement joins TRBV6-1 to TRBJ2-5, with 7 positions matching TRBD2. CDR3 in amino acids: CASSERGYGTGGETQYF. The CDR3 nucleotides read TGTGCCAGCAGTGAAAGAGGGTACGGCACGGGGGGAGAGACCCAGTACTTC.